The 23 T cell receptor beta chains presented below share a single source sample, sequenced in a study of T cells in Graves' hyperthyroidism and ophthalmopathy. The TCR beta CDR3 regions underwent amplification using RNA transcripts as the source. HTBI primers were used for first-round RT-PCR of the TCR CDR3. Via MiXCR, TCRdb re-called the multiplex PCR reads, giving one row per CDR3 protein. Here the sample spans about 420,000 distinct CDR3 sequences, 15% to 19% being singletons. The sample comprised blood. Receptors originate from a young woman with Graves' hyperthyroidism.

This clonotype was picked up many times. This rearrangement joins TRBV20-1 to TRBJ2-7, with 7 bases fitting TRBD2. V was pared by 3 bases and J by 4 bases, with 3 bases of the junction left unmatched. This CDR3 has 12 amino acids. Germline CDR1 reads DFQATT; CDR2 reads SNEGSKA (reference sequence). The CDR3 DNA sequence: TGCAGTGCTAGGCGGGAGTCTTACGAGCAGTACTTC. Protein sequence: CSARRESYEQYF.

In its sample, this clonotype was seen many times. The chain combines TRBV12-3 or TRBV12-4 with TRBJ2-3; TRBD1 is a possible D gene (6 bases). The ends were cut back, 5 bases at V and 3 bases at J, with 15 bases in the middle. This CDR3 has 15 residues. CDR3 bases: TGTGCCAGCAGTGTGGACAGAAAAGGAACAGATACGCAGTATTTT. This sequence encodes CASSVDRKGTDTQYF.

This clonotype showed up many times. This chain uses TRBV28 with TRBJ2-7, with 8 bases that match TRBD1. With V trimmed by 4 bases and J by 3 bases, 8 bases remained unmatched. The germline V gene encodes CDR1 MDHEN and CDR2 SYDVKM. The CDR3 sequence is 15 residues long. For the CDR3, the DNA is TGTGCCAGCAGTTCCACAGGGGGTGCCCGCTACGAGCAGTACTTC. Its protein is CASSSTGGARYEQYF.

This clonotype showed up many times. This rearrangement joins TRBV18 to TRBJ1-2; D remains unclear. This CDR3 region has 13 residues. The V gene's germline CDR1 is KGHSH and CDR2 LQKENI. Trimming stripped 3 bases from V and 3 bases from J, with 8 bases between. CDR3 nucleotide sequence: TGTGCCAGCTCACCGGGCCAAGACTATGGCTACACCTTC. This gives the protein CASSPGQDYGYTF.

This clonotype was counted at least ten times. The CDR3 sequence is CASSTDRVSEQYF. CDR3 nucleotide sequence: TGTGCCAGCAGTACGGACAGGGTGTCCGAGCAGTACTTC. The gene calls are TRBV6-1 and TRBJ2-7; 8 nucleotides match TRBD1. The CDR3 sequence is 13 residues long. J was trimmed by 6 bases and V by 5 bases; bases with no gene match: 6. In germline, CDR1 is MNHNS, CDR2 SASEGT.

This clonotype was detected only a few times. V is TRBV19 and J is TRBJ2-3, with unresolved D. V shed 6 bases and J shed 3 bases, with 16 bases lying between them. Per the germline V gene, CDR1 is LNHDA and CDR2 is SQIVND (reference sequence). The CDR3 loop spans 15 amino acids. The CDR3 nucleotides are TGTGCCAGTAGCCGTAACGTGGGATCAACAGATACGCAGTATTTT. Translated, it gives CASSRNVGSTDTQYF.

This clonotype was recorded many times. In DNA, the CDR3 is TGTGCCAGCAGCTCTCCGAGGGGGGACAGGGGGACTTTTGGCTACACCTTC. Protein product: CASSSPRGDRGTFGYTF. The V gene is TRBV7-8, the J gene TRBJ1-2; 11 bases fit TRBD1. The CDR3 extends over 17 amino acids. Trimming removed 4 bases from V and 7 bases from J; junction bases left unmatched: 14. Per the germline V gene, CDR1 is SGHVS and CDR2 is FQNEAQ. Combining the CDR3 with reference TRBV7-8 and TRBJ1-2 gives the whole variable domain GAGVSQSPRYKVAKRGQDVALRCDPISGHVSLFWYQQALGQGPEFLTYFQNEAQLDKSGLPSDRFFAERPEGSVSTLKIQRTQQEDSAVYLCASSSPRGDRGTFGYTFGSGTRLTVV.

This clonotype was seen repeatedly, ten times or more. The rearrangement links TRBV27 to TRBJ2-5; 7 bases map to TRBD2. The CDR3 runs 15 residues. With V trimmed by 2 bases and J by 4 bases, 7 bases remained unmatched. The germline V gene has CDR1 MNHEY and CDR2 SMNVEV (reference sequence). CDR3 DNA: TGTGCCAGCAGTTTAAGTGGGGGAGGGTTAGAGACCCAGTACTTC. It encodes CASSLSGGGLETQYF.

This clonotype turned up a few times. The chain combines TRBV24-1 with TRBJ2-1, with TRBD2 identical over 8 bases. Per germline, CDR1 KGHDR and CDR2 SFDVKD. V was clipped by 3 bases and J by 5 bases; unmatched bases: 5. CDR3 size: 15 residues. CDR3 loop: CATSDGTRSNNEQFF. The CDR3 DNA reads as TGTGCCACCAGTGATGGGACTAGGTCCAACAATGAGCAGTTCTTC.

This clonotype was detected many times. The rearrangement joins TRBV2 to TRBJ2-5; TRBD2 matches at 8 bases. V was clipped by 4 bases and J by 3 bases; unmatched bases: 4. This CDR3 has 14 amino acids. CDR1 SNHLY and CDR2 FYNNEI come from the germline V gene. CDR3 DNA: TGTGCCAGCAGTGCGCAGCGGGGGAAAGAGACCCAGTACTTC. Amino acid sequence: CASSAQRGKETQYF.

This clonotype was recorded at least ten times. The chain joins TRBV2 to TRBJ2-2; TRBD2 might be the D (5 bases). The V gene's germline CDR1 is SNHLY and CDR2 FYNNEI. The V end lost 8 bases, the J end lost 3 bases, and 28 bases lay between the germline ends. The CDR3 consists of 19 residues. The CDR3 DNA reads as TGTGCCAGCGGCCGAGGAGTGGCACCCGGGGTCCCCTACACCGGGGAGCTGTTTTTT. This gives the protein CASGRGVAPGVPYTGELFF.

This clonotype was recorded at least ten times. V is TRBV7-2 and J is TRBJ2-2; 10 bases are a match to TRBD1. CDR3 size: 16 residues. V dropped 1 base and J dropped 4; count of bases not matched to a gene: 3. Germline loops: CDR1 SGHTA, CDR2 FQGNSA. CDR3 DNA: TGTGCCAGCAGCTTAGAGCGGACAGGGGGCACCGGGGAGCTGTTTTTT. The encoded protein is CASSLERTGGTGELFF.

This clonotype was seen ten or more times. The chain links TRBV9 to TRBJ2-5, with D perhaps TRBD2 (5 bases). Trimming left V 3 bases short and J 2 bases short, with 11 bases between. The V gene's germline CDR1 is SGDLS and CDR2 YYNGEE. This CDR3 has 14 amino acids. The chain's CDR3 is CASSAEGYQETQYF. The CDR3, as DNA: TGTGCCAGCAGCGCCGAGGGATATCAAGAGACCCAGTACTTC.

This clonotype was found a few times. Given a much more abundant clone one base away, this may be a read error. V usage is TRBV19 and J usage is TRBJ1-1; D is unclear. Germline V CDR1 and CDR2: LNHDA, SQIVND (reference sequence). This CDR3 has 16 residues. The CDR3 sequence is CASSIALRPMNTGAFF. Here the CDR3 DNA reads TGTGCCAGTAGTATAGCCTTGCGGCCCATGAACACTGGAGCTTTCTTT.

Ten or more counts support this clonotype. V usage is TRBV3-1 and J usage is TRBJ2-3, with D possibly TRBD2 on 6 matching bases. V shed 4 bases and J shed 2 bases, with 10 bases lying between them. Germline CDR1 reads LGHDT; CDR2 reads YNNKEL (reference sequence). The CDR3 extends over 14 amino acids. Written as DNA, the CDR3 is TGTGCCAGCAGCCTTCGGAGGGTCACAGATACGCAGTATTTT. Protein product: CASSLRRVTDTQYF.

This clonotype was found a few times. J is TRBJ2-5 and V is TRBV10-3; weak D call: TRBD2 (5 bases). Germline V gene lookup returns CDR1 ENHRY and CDR2 SYGVKD. This CDR3 is built from 14 residues. V lost 6 bases to trimming and J lost 2 bases, with 13 bases between them. The CDR3 here is CAISPSGAQETQYF. CDR3 DNA: TGTGCCATCAGCCCCAGCGGAGCTCAAGAGACCCAGTACTTC.

This clonotype was counted many times. The chain employs TRBV30 and TRBJ2-3; D unclear. The CDR3 has 13 amino acids. V lost 6 bases and J lost 2, with 12 bases in between. CDR1 and CDR2 from the germline V gene are GTSNPN and SVGIG (reference sequence). Here the CDR3 reads CACRAHPTDTQYF. Written as DNA, the CDR3 is TGTGCCTGCCGGGCTCACCCCACAGATACGCAGTATTTT.

This clonotype was counted many times. The chain combines TRBV27 with TRBJ2-7; TRBD2 might be the D (5 bases). In germline, CDR1 is MNHEY, CDR2 SMNVEV (reference sequence). This CDR3 contains 13 residues. Trimming stripped 7 bases from V and 1 base from J, with 11 bases between. As DNA, the CDR3 is TGTGCCAGCAACCCAGCGGCATCCTACGAGCAGTACTTC. This sequence encodes CASNPAASYEQYF.

This clonotype was picked up many times. This chain connects TRBV12-3 or TRBV12-4 to TRBJ2-5; tentatively, D is TRBD1 (5 bases). V shed 3 bases and J shed 5 bases, with 7 bases lying between them. The CDR3 covers 12 residues. The CDR3 coding sequence is TGTGCCAGCAGTTTTGACAGCGAGACCCAGTACTTC. Translated: CASSFDSETQYF.

This clonotype appeared many times. The V gene is TRBV27, the J gene TRBJ2-3, with 14 bases fitting TRBD2. Germline V gene data show CDR1 as MNHEY and CDR2 as SMNVEV (reference sequence). The CDR3 is 17 residues long. V lost 8 bases and J lost 2; bases outside the gene matches: 9. This chain's CDR3 is CASQDGTSGRLTDTQYF. The CDR3 DNA follows: TGTGCCAGCCAAGACGGGACTAGCGGGAGACTCACAGATACGCAGTATTTT.

This chain connects TRBV11-2 to TRBJ2-1; 9 bases are shared with TRBD2. This CDR3 is built from 16 residues. Germline CDR1 reads SGHAT; CDR2 reads FQNNGV. With V trimmed by 5 bases and J by 7 bases, 12 bases remained unmatched. The CDR3: CASSQGLAGPRNEQFF. The CDR3 coding sequence is TGTGCCAGCAGCCAAGGGCTAGCGGGACCAAGGAATGAGCAGTTCTTC.

This clonotype appeared many times. The chain couples TRBV10-3 to TRBJ2-1; a weak D match, TRBD2 (5 bases). The CDR3 runs 16 residues. Trimming removed 0 bases from V and 2 bases from J, with 11 bases in between. In germline, CDR1 is ENHRY, CDR2 SYGVKD. CDR3 amino acids: CAISESLAPPYNEQFF. The CDR3 DNA follows: TGTGCCATCAGTGAGTCGTTAGCGCCACCCTACAATGAGCAGTTCTTC.

This clonotype showed up just a few times. V is TRBV19 and J is TRBJ2-3, with a tentative D call TRBD2 (6 bases). Germline V gene lookup returns CDR1 LNHDA and CDR2 SQIVND (reference sequence). This CDR3 is built from 15 residues. The V and J ends lost 3 bases and 3 bases respectively, with 13 bases between them. The CDR3, as DNA: TGTGCCAGTAGTATGGGTGGGGGGTGGACAGATACGCAGTATTTT. Its protein is CASSMGGGWTDTQYF.